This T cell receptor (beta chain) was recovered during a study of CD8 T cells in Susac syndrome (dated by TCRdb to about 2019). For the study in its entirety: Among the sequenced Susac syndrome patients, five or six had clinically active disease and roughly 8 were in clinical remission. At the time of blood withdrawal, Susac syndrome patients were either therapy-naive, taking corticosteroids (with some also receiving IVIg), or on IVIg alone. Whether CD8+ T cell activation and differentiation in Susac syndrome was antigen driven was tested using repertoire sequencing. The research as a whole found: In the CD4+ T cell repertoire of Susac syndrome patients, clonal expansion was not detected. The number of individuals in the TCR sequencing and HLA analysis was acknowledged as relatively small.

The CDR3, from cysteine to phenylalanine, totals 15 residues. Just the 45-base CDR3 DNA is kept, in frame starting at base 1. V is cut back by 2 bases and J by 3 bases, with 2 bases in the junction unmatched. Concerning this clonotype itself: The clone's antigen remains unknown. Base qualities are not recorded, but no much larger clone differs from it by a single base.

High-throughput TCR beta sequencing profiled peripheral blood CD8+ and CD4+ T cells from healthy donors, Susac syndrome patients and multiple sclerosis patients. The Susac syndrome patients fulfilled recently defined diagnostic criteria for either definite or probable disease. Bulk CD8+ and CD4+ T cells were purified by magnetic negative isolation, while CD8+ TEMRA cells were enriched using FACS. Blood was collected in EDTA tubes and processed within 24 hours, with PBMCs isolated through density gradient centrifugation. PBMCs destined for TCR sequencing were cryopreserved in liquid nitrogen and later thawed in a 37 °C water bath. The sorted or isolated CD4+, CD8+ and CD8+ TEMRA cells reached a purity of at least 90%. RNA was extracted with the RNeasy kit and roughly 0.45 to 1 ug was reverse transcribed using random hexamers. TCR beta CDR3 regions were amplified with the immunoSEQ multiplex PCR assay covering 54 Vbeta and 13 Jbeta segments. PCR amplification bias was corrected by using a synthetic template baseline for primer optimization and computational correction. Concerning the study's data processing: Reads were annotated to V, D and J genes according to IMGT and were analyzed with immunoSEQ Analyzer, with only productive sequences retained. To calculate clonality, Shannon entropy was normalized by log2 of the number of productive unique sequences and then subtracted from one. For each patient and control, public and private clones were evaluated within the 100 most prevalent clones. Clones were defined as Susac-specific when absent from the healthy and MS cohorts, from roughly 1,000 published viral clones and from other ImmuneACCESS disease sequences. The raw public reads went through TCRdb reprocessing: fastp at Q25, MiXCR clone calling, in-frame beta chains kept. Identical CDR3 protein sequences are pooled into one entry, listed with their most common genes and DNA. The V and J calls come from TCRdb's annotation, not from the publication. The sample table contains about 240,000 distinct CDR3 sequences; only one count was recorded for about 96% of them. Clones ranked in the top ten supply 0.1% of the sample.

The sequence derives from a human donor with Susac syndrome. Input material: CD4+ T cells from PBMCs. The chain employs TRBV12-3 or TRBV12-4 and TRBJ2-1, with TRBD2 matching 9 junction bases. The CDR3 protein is CASSLLAGYYNEQFF. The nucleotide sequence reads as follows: TGTGCCAGCAGTTTACTAGCGGGATACTACAATGAGCAGTTCTTC.